This T cell receptor (beta chain) was documented in a study of spatial heterogeneity in lung cancer. As for the study in general: Strongly correlated with TCR transcript counts in tumor regions was a T cell module score, which was a transcriptional module score calculated from matched bulk RNA-seq.

General study points: One measure, the expanded intratumoral alpha and beta TCR count, tracked tumor mutation counts.

The time point: sample taken at primary tumor resection. The donors, approximately 66 patients with untreated early-stage non-small cell lung cancer, provided the samples. Without sorting, whole RNA was sequenced from tumor, nontumor lung or frozen PBMC. Individually, TCR cDNA molecules were each labelled with a unique molecular identifier. TCRdb analysed the 5' RACE reads with MiXCR anew, one entry per CDR3 protein. The profile covers about 16,000 distinct CDR3 sequences, with 6% to 7.5% appearing a single time and about 20% taken by the ten largest. The V end lost 2 bases, the J end lost 15 bases, and 17 bases lay between the germline ends. Per the germline V gene, CDR1 is SGHTA and CDR2 is FQGNSA. CDR3 length equals 13 residues. This clonotype was picked up many times. Its antigen is not known. The library was built for alpha chains, so this beta chain is an off-target read and its size means little.

The chain recombines TRBV7-2 with TRBJ1-5; D unclear. Sequencing used lung tumor tissue, obtained at surgery. This sequence was found in a female donor with early-stage non-small cell lung cancer. The CDR3 region is CASSLNLQAPPHF. The CDR3 nucleotides are TGTGCCAGCAGCTTAAATTTGCAGGCGCCTCCGCATTTT.